This is a list of T cell receptor beta chains from one sample in a study of T-cell memory formation after mild COVID-19. TCRdb called the 5' RACE reads again in MiXCR, with one record for every CDR3 protein. The sample lists roughly 240,000 distinct CDR3 sequences, over 15% seen once, with 2.1% in the top ten. The sequenced sample consisted of PBMCs or a T cell subset sorted from them (not recorded which). These receptors originate from an adult woman who had mild COVID-19 (a few samples of this study predate the infection). Cell type and time point are not known. Both conserved end residues are trimmed from each CDR3.

v_call,cdr3_aa
TRBV12-3/TRBV12-4,ASSSQSVYGYT
TRBV5-1,ASSFRLFFTDTQY
TRBV5-6,ASSPGGRLIDEQY
TRBV5-1,ASSPPTSASTDTQY
TRBV3-1,ASSQTGLNTEAF
TRBV7-9,ASSLVEAPYYEQY
TRBV11-2,ASSWPPGANVLT
TRBV2,ASEGQVVNQPQH
TRBV6-5,ASSSLSGYNEKF
TRBV12-3/TRBV12-4,ASSYQTGTQY
TRBV12-3/TRBV12-4,ASGSGANVLT
TRBV7-8,ASSSSRDRRTEAF
TRBV12-3/TRBV12-4,ASSLNSVVGSYEQY
TRBV5-1,ASYPGQGALNEQF
TRBV30,AWSVRVSGTDTQY
TRBV20-1,SARGGAANTEAF
TRBV5-6,ASSLYGDTQY
TRBV19,ASSIGKSVREQF
TRBV29-1,SVRRGGRDEQY
TRBV4-2,ASSQDRSSAPGANVLT
TRBV7-2,ASSRRDRVNPD
TRBV7-9,ASSYPEAWKTQY
TRBV5-1,ASSSGGGSPYEQY
TRBV10-3,AIKEDQKPGGYT
TRBV6-1,ASSEAGQGGNYGYT
TRBV4-1,ASSQGSGGGSGNTIY
TRBV3-1,ASSQRLAGGPYEQY
TRBV7-8,ASSLDQRQGLAKNIQY
TRBV18,ASSPSGTNYGYT
TRBV12-3/TRBV12-4,ASSLVQGPKAF
TRBV6-6,ASSPGPGYT
TRBV6-2/TRBV6-3,ASGRTGQGEQF
TRBV5-1,ASSLAEGGETQY
TRBV29-1,SVQRTGRVDGYT
TRBV10-3,ATTPGQSRRGQY
TRBV4-2,ASSQEFASGREQF
TRBV7-3,ASSLRHSTSTDTQY
TRBV5-4,ASSPDRGRDTQY
TRBV9,ASSVAGDRGSPLH
TRBV20-1,SAIKGNGNQPQH
TRBV4-1,ASSQIGTGDSNQPQH
TRBV24-1,ATSDSGLAEPTDTQY
TRBV24-1,ATSDQGQGAGELF
TRBV10-3,AITGAPGQNYGYT
TRBV3-1,ASSITGNYGYT
TRBV5-1,ASSLQGTVNTGELF
TRBV20-1,SAHRLGDSNIQY